This T cell receptor (beta chain) derives from a study of T cell responses to AZD1222 COVID-19 vaccine. General study findings and limits: Epitopes outside B.1.351 and B.1.1.7 mutated regions reportedly drew nearly half of spike TCRs.

As for this clone: Its antigen remains unidentified.

The assay was immunoSEQ multiplex PCR, and TCRdb's table has in-frame clones only and misses some. The sample has almost 65,000 clones, 80% to 85% seen once. The CDR3 is 17 amino acids. V dropped 2 bases and J dropped 0; count of bases not matched to a gene: 9. Germline values: CDR1 KGHSH, CDR2 LQKENI. This TCR came from an adult in good health. V gene TRBV18 combines with J gene TRBJ2-7, with 8 bases matching TRBD1. Source: peripheral blood, taken on day 0 of AZD1222 vaccination. The CDR3 protein is CASSPVLNRGSSYEQYF. CDR3 nucleotides: TGTGCCAGCTCACCAGTCCTTAACAGGGGGAGCTCCTACGAGCAGTACTTC.